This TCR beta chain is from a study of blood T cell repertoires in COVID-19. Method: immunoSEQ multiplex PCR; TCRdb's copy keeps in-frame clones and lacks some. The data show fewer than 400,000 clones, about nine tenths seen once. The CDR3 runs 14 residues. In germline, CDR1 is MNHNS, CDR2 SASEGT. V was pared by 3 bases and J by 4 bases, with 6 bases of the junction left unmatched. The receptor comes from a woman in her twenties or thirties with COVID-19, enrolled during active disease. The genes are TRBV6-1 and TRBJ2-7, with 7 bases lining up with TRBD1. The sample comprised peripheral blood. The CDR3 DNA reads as TGTGCCAGCAGTGAGGGACAGTCTGGATACGAGCAGTACTTC. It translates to CASSEGQSGYEQYF.